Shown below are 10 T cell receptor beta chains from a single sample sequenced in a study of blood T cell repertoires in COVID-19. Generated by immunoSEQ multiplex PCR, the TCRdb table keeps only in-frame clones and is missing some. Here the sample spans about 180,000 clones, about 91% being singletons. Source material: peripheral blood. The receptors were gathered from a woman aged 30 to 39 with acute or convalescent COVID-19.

The CDR3 sequence: CASSKTSREQFF. The CDR3 coding sequence is TGTGCCAGCAGCAAGACTAGTAGGGAGCAGTTCTTC. The chain carries TRBV13 and TRBJ2-1, with a tentative D call TRBD2 (6 bases). The length of the CDR3 is 12 residues. Germline V gene sequence: CDR1 PRHDT, CDR2 FYEKMQ (reference sequence). Trimming stripped 5 bases from V and 10 bases from J, with 12 bases between.

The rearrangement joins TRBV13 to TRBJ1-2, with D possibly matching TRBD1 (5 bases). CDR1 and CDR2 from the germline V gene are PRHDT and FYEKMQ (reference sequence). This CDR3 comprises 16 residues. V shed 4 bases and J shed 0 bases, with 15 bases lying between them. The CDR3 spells CASSWGPYKSNYGYTF. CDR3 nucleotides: TGTGCCAGCAGCTGGGGCCCGTACAAGTCTAACTATGGCTACACCTTC.

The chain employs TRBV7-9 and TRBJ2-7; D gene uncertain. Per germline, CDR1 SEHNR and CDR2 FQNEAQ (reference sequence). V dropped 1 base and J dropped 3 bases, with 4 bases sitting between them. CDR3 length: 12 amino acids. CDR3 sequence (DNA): TGTGCCAGCAGCTTAGATTACTACGAGCAGTACTTC. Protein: CASSLDYYEQYF.

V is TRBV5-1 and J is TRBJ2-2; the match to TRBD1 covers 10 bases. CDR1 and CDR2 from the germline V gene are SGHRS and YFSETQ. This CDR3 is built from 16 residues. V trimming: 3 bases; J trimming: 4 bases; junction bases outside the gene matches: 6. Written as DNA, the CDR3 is TGCGCCAGCAGCTGGGGGACAGGGGTCTTCACCGGGGAGCTGTTTTTT. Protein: CASSWGTGVFTGELFF.

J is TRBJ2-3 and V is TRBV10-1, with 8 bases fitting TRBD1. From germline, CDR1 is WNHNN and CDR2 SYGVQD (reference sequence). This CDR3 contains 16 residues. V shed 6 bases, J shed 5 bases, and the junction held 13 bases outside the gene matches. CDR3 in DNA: TGCGCCAGCAGCCCCCCCGGAGACAGGGGTAGAGATACGCAGTATTTT. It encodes CASSPPGDRGRDTQYF.

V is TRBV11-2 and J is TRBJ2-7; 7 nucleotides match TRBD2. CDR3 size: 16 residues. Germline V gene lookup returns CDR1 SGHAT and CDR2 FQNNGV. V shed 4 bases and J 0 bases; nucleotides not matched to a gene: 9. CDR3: CASSSRRGLSSYEQYF. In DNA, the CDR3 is TGTGCCAGCAGCTCCCGGCGGGGACTAAGCTCCTACGAGCAGTACTTC.

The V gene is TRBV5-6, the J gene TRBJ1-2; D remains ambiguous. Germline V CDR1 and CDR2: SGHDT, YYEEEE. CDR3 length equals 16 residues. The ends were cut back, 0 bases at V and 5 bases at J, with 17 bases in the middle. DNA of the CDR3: TGTGCCAGCAGCTTGGATCCAACTACCCGTGGGTATGGCTACACCTTC. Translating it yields CASSLDPTTRGYGYTF.

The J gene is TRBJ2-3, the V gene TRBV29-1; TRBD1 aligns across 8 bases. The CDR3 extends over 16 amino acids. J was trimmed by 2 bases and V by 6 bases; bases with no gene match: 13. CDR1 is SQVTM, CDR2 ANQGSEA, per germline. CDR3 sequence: CSVDRGRVSNTDTQYF. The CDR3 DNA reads TGCAGCGTAGACAGGGGACGTGTTTCCAACACAGATACGCAGTATTTT.

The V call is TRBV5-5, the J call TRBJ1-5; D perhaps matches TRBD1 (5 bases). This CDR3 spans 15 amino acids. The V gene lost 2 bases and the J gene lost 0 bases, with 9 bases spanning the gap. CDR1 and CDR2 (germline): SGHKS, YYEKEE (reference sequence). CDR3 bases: TGTGCCAGCAGCTTAGGACACTCTAGCAATCAGCCCCAGCATTTT. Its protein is CASSLGHSSNQPQHF.

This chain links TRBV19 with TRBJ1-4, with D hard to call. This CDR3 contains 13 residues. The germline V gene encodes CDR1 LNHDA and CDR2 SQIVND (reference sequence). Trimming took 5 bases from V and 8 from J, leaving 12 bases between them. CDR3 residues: CASSSRTGEKLFF. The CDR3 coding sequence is TGTGCCAGTAGTTCGAGGACGGGGGAAAAACTGTTTTTT.